What follows are 28 T cell receptor beta chains derived from one specimen sequenced in a study of blood T cells in healthy people across ages. A J-beta primer mix and a sample-barcoded 5' primer were used in a second PCR of roughly 6 to 12 cycles. MiXCR, run by TCRdb on the 5' RACE reads, gives a single entry per CDR3 protein. The sample gives 780,000 or so distinct CDR3 sequences, more than 50% of which show up once; around 24% is in the top ten. The sample consisted of blood. These receptors were obtained from a middle-aged man in good health.

This clonotype turned up a few times. This sequence joins TRBV28 and TRBJ2-7; 8 positions agree with TRBD2. V was pared by 6 bases and J by 4 bases, with 11 bases of the junction left unmatched. Germline loops: CDR1 MDHEN, CDR2 SYDVKM. This CDR3 has 15 residues. CDR3 nucleotides: TGTGCCAGCAGCATAAGGATAGCGGGGATTTACGAGCAGTACTTC. This gives the protein CASSIRIAGIYEQYF.

The rearrangement uses TRBV7-3 and TRBJ2-5, with TRBD2 matching over 7 bases. The J call is uncertain, as TRBJ2-7 better fits the DNA end. Germline-derived CDR1 and CDR2 are SGHTA and FQGTGA. This CDR3 is 14 amino acids long. The CDR3 sequence: CASSLMAGEYEQYF. Written as DNA, the CDR3 is TGTGCCAGCAGCTTAATGGCGGGGGAATACGAGCAGTACTTC.

This clonotype showed up just a few times. This rearrangement joins TRBV4-3 to TRBJ2-5; weak D call: TRBD2 (5 bases). The DNA end lines up better with TRBJ2-7; the J call may be wrong. Germline V gene data show CDR1 as LGHNA and CDR2 as YSLEER. The CDR3 sequence is 13 residues long. The CDR3 spells CASSQEGGSEQYF. CDR3 sequence (DNA): TGCGCCAGCAGCCAAGAAGGAGGCTCCGAGCAGTACTTC.

J is TRBJ2-4 and V is TRBV12-3 or TRBV12-4; the D gene is possibly TRBD2 (7 bases). With 3 bases removed from V and 13 bases from J, the gap between germline ends came to 25 bases. The CDR3 contains 16 residues. The CDR3 bases are TGTGCCAGCAGTTTTCTCGCGGGGGCCCTGTACAATGAGCAGTACTTC. It yields the protein CASSFLAGALYNEQYF.

The chain joins TRBV5-6 to TRBJ2-7; TRBD2 matches 7 bases. CDR3 size: 13 residues. V gave up 8 bases and J gave up 6 bases; unmatched junction bases: 11. The germline V gene has CDR1 SGHDT and CDR2 YYEEEE. The DNA for the CDR3 is TGTGCCAGTAAACAAGCGGGGTCGGGCGAGCAGTACTTC. This translates into CASKQAGSGEQYF.

Concerning this clonotype itself: One end of the junction varies from germline; a read error may be responsible. The rearrangement uses TRBV9 and TRBJ2-5; 9 bases agree with TRBD2. The length of the CDR3 is 17 residues. CDR1 is SGDLS and CDR2 is YYNGEE in the germline V gene. This CDR3 is CASSEGPAGGSQENQYF. CDR3 nucleotides: TGTGCCAGCAGCGAGGGACCAGCGGGAGGATCCCAAGAGAACCAGTACTTC.

This chain connects TRBV6-5 to TRBJ2-7; 7 bases are shared with TRBD2. From germline, CDR1 is MNHEY and CDR2 SVGAGI. This CDR3 is built from 15 residues. The trim removed 4 bases at V and 2 bases at J, leaving 8 bases unmatched. The CDR3 region is CASSSLAGRPYEQYF. The CDR3 DNA follows: TGTGCCAGCAGTTCCTTAGCGGGCCGTCCCTACGAGCAGTACTTC.

This clonotype was observed many times. This chain joins TRBV4-1 and TRBJ1-2, with D unresolved. Germline assignment: CDR1 MGHRA and CDR2 YSYEKL. V dropped 1 base and J dropped 8 bases, with 11 bases sitting between them. CDR3 size: 13 residues. In DNA form, the CDR3 reads TGCGCCAGCAGCCAAGCTCGTAGCTTAGGCTACACCTTC. It codes for CASSQARSLGYTF.

The V gene is TRBV5-1, the J gene TRBJ1-2; D is uncertain. The CDR3 has 12 residues. Germline V gene lookup returns CDR1 SGHRS and CDR2 YFSETQ. The ends were cut back, 0 bases at V and 8 bases at J, with 8 bases in the middle. This CDR3 is CASSLDGTGYTF. CDR3 in DNA: TGCGCCAGCAGCTTGGACGGCACGGGCTACACCTTC.

The chain is built from TRBV20-1 and TRBJ2-6; D is uncertain. V was clipped by 1 base and J by 4 bases, with 5 bases between them. Germline V gives CDR1 DFQATT, CDR2 SNEGSKA (reference sequence). There are 13 residues in the CDR3. The CDR3, as DNA: TGCAGTGCTAGAGCCCCCGGGGCCAACGTCCTGACTTTC. It is translated as CSARAPGANVLTF.

This clonotype turned up a few times. The CDR3 sequence: CASSILPGQDANSYEQYF. The CDR3 DNA sequence: TGTGCCAGCAGCATTCTACCGGGACAGGACGCCAACTCCTACGAGCAGTACTTC. The chain joins TRBV28 to TRBJ2-7, with 8 positions matching TRBD1. Germline V gene sequence: CDR1 MDHEN, CDR2 SYDVKM. V was pared by 6 bases and J by 0 bases, with 16 bases of the junction left unmatched. The CDR3 covers 18 residues.

This clonotype was seen a handful of times. This chain connects TRBV10-3 to TRBJ2-7; D gene uncertain. V was trimmed by 8 bases and J by 3 bases, leaving 14 bases between them. The CDR3 covers 13 residues. CDR1 is ENHRY and CDR2 is SYGVKD in the germline V gene. This CDR3 is CAIQEPGRYEQYF. CDR3 bases: TGTGCCATCCAAGAACCAGGACGCTACGAGCAGTACTTC.

This clonotype has just a few counts. V gene TRBV7-3 combines with J gene TRBJ2-3; D is uncertain. Germline values: CDR1 SGHTA, CDR2 FQGTGA. The germline V and J ends were trimmed by 4 bases and 0 bases, with 5 bases remaining between them. The CDR3 length is 13 residues. CDR3 in DNA: TGTGCCAGCAGCTCGGATAGCACAGATACGCAGTATTTT. Translating gives CASSSDSTDTQYF.

This chain links TRBV12-3 or TRBV12-4 with TRBJ2-2; perhaps TRBD2 as D (6 bases). V lost 1 base, J lost 6 bases, and 9 bases lay in between. CDR3 length equals 14 residues. In DNA, the CDR3 is TGTGCCAGCAGTTTAGGGACTACGTCCGGGGAGCTGTTTTTT. Protein product: CASSLGTTSGELFF.

This chain uses TRBV28 with TRBJ2-3; 11 positions match TRBD1. Germline V gene sequence: CDR1 MDHEN, CDR2 SYDVKM. This CDR3 has 15 residues. The V and J ends lost 6 bases and 6 bases, in that order; junction bases with no gene match: 8. The CDR3 sequence is CASRDGQGAFDTQYF. CDR3 coding DNA: TGTGCCAGCAGGGATGGACAGGGGGCGTTCGATACGCAGTATTTT.

This rearrangement joins TRBV6-5 to TRBJ2-5, with D possibly matching TRBD2 (7 bases). The J call may be mistaken, given a closer DNA end match to TRBJ2-7. Germline V gene lookup returns CDR1 MNHEY and CDR2 SVGAGI. The CDR3 runs to 14 residues. The CDR3 is CASSSATGRDEQYF. DNA of the CDR3: TGTGCCAGCAGCTCCGCTACAGGGAGGGACGAGCAGTACTTC.

The chain joins TRBV28 to TRBJ2-1, with D possibly being TRBD1 (6 bases). This CDR3 region has 13 residues. V lost 2 bases to trimming and J lost 8 bases, with 10 bases between them. The germline gives CDR1 MDHEN, CDR2 SYDVKM. The CDR3 DNA reads as TGTGCCAGCAGTTTAACAGGGCGCGATGAGCAGTTCTTC. Translated, it gives CASSLTGRDEQFF. The whole variable domain, remainder taken from reference TRBV28 and TRBJ2-1, is DVKVTQSSRYLVKRTGEKVFLECVQDMDHENMFWYRQDPGLGLRLIYFSYDVKMKEKGDIPEGYSVSREKKERFSLILESASTNQTSMYLCASSLTGRDEQFFGPGTRLTVL.

CDR3 in amino acids: CSAREGGAGYNEQYF. The CDR3 DNA sequence: TGCAGTGCTAGAGAAGGGGGAGCGGGATATAACGAGCAGTACTTC. This chain connects TRBV20-1 to TRBJ2-7, with D possibly matching TRBD2 (7 bases). The CDR3 totals 15 residues. Germline CDR1 is DFQATT and CDR2 is SNEGSKA (reference sequence). V was shortened by 0 bases and J by 5 bases, with 17 bases between the two germline ends.

This clonotype showed up just once. The DNA for the CDR3 is TGTGCCAGCAGAGTACAGGGGGCGAGCAATCAGCCCCAGCATTTT. Residues: CASRVQGASNQPQHF. The rearrangement joins TRBV6-6 to TRBJ1-5, with 9 bases that match TRBD1. From germline, CDR1 is MNHNY and CDR2 SVGAGI (reference sequence). The CDR3 contains 15 residues. V gave up 6 bases and J gave up 1 base; unmatched junction bases: 4.

This clonotype was seen only a few times. J is TRBJ2-4 and V is TRBV9, with D perhaps given as TRBD1 or TRBD2 (5 bases each). Trimming pared 0 bases from V and 8 bases from J, leaving 12 bases between. This CDR3 contains 14 residues. Germline lookup yields CDR1 SGDLS and CDR2 YYNGEE. The CDR3 is CASSVAGDLHIQYF. The DNA for the CDR3 is TGTGCCAGCAGCGTAGCTGGGGACCTTCACATTCAGTACTTC.

V and J are TRBV29-1 and TRBJ2-7; TRBD2 agrees at 8 bases. Germline V gene data show CDR1 as SQVTM and CDR2 as ANQGSEA. The V gene end was trimmed by 7 bases and the J gene end by 7 bases; junction bases not matched to a gene: 15. The CDR3 loop spans 14 amino acids. CDR3 amino acids: CSAASSGRGREQYF. CDR3 DNA sequence: TGCAGCGCGGCCTCCAGCGGGAGAGGGAGGGAGCAGTACTTC.

Concerning this clonotype itself: At one end, the junction sequence differs from germline, possibly due to a read error. The chain has TRBV20-1 and TRBJ2-1; D might be TRBD1 or TRBD2, each matching 5 bases. Germline V gene data show CDR1 as DFQATT and CDR2 as SNEGSKA (reference sequence). The CDR3 contains 15 residues. The CDR3 spells CSAAPGASAGNEHFF. DNA of the CDR3: TGCAGTGCCGCACCCGGGGCCTCGGCCGGGAATGAGCATTTCTTC.

V and J are TRBV7-2 and TRBJ2-1, with D possibly matching TRBD2 (6 bases). There are 13 residues in the CDR3. V was pared by 5 bases and J by 7 bases, with 12 bases between. Germline V lookup: CDR1 SGHTA, CDR2 FQGNSA. CDR3: CASSKDYPNEQFF. For the CDR3, the DNA is TGTGCCAGCAGCAAGGACTACCCGAATGAGCAGTTCTTC.

The V and J genes are TRBV6-1 and TRBJ1-5, with D possibly TRBD1 on 6 matching bases. Germline CDR1 and CDR2: MNHNS and SASEGT. Trimming removed 2 bases at V and 5 bases at J, with 10 bases between. The CDR3 sequence is 14 residues long. CDR3 in amino acids: CASSETGSYQPQHF. In DNA form, the CDR3 reads TGTGCCAGCAGTGAAACAGGGTCGTATCAGCCCCAGCATTTT.

This chain connects TRBV9 to TRBJ2-1; a weak D match, TRBD1 (5 bases). The CDR3 sequence is 13 residues long. V was shortened by 2 bases and J by 10 bases, with 13 bases between the two germline ends. In germline, CDR1 is SGDLS, CDR2 YYNGEE. Here the CDR3 DNA reads TGTGCCAGCAGCGTCGACAGTAGGGGAGAGCAGTTCTTC. Translated, it gives CASSVDSRGEQFF.

In its sample, this clonotype was seen a few times. This may come from a read error, since a much larger clone is one base off. The V and J genes are TRBV28 and TRBJ2-3, with 7 bases fitting TRBD2. Germline values: CDR1 MDHEN, CDR2 SYDVKM. The CDR3 has 18 amino acids. The CDR3 reads CASSPPGLLKSSTDTRYF. CDR3 nucleotide sequence: TGTGCCAGCAGTCCTCCGGGACTATTAAAATCTAGCACAGATACGCGGTATTTT.

The CDR3 here is CASSQGDARGSSPLHF. The CDR3 DNA reads TGTGCCAGCAGCCAAGGGGACGCTCGAGGTAGCTCACCCCTCCACTTT. The rearrangement joins TRBV3-1 to TRBJ1-6; TRBD1 might be the D (5 bases). The V end lost 1 base, the J end lost 10 bases, and 17 bases lay between the germline ends. The CDR3 totals 16 residues. Germline V gene sequence: CDR1 LGHDT, CDR2 YNNKEL (reference sequence). The variable domain in full, with the rest retrieved from reference TRBV3-1 and TRBJ1-6, is DTAVSQTPKYLVTQMGNDKSIKCEQNLGHDTMYWYKQDSKKFLKIMFSYNNKELIINETVPNRFSPKSPDKAHLNLHINSLELGDSAVYFCASSQGDARGSSPLHFGNGTRLTVT.

Only a few counts were recorded for this clonotype. The DNA of the CDR3 is TGTGCCAGCAGCTTAGGTCTTCGACTAGCGGGACCGTCCGCAGATACGCAGTATTTT. Residues: CASSLGLRLAGPSADTQYF. This sequence joins TRBV7-2 and TRBJ2-3, with 11 bases fitting TRBD2. Germline CDR1 SGHTA, CDR2 FQGNSA. The J segment lost 4 bases and the V segment lost 1 base, leaving 13 bases of the junction unmatched. The CDR3 sequence is 19 residues long. Full variable domain (outside the CDR3, taken from reference TRBV7-2 and TRBJ2-3): GAGVSQSPSNKVTEKGKDVELRCDPISGHTALYWYRQSLGQGLEFLIYFQGNSAPDKSGLPSDRFSAERTGGSVSTLTIQRTQQEDSAVYLCASSLGLRLAGPSADTQYFGPGTRLTVL.